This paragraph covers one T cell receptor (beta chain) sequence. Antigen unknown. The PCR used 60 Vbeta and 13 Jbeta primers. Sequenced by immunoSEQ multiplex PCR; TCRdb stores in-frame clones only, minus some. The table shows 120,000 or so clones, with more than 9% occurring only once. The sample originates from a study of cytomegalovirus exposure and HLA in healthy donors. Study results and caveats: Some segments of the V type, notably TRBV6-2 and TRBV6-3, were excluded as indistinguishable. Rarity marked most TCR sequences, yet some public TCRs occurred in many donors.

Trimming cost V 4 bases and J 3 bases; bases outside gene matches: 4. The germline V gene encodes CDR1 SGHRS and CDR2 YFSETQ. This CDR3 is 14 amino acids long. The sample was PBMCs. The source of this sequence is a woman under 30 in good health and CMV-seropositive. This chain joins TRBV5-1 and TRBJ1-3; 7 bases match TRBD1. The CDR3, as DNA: TGCGCCAGCAGCCGAACAGGGGTTGGAAACACCATATATTTT. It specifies CASSRTGVGNTIYF.